The source of this T cell receptor beta chain is a study of T cell responses to AZD1222 COVID-19 vaccine. Assay used: immunoSEQ multiplex PCR; TCRdb lists only in-frame clones, some missing. The data show 84,000 or so clones, roughly 85% seen once. As for this clone: The antigen is not known.

General study points: Spike regions recognized by vaccine-associated CD4 TCRs spanned the protein, led by 160-218 and 743-854.

Looked up from germline, CDR1 is LGHDT and CDR2 is YNNKEL (reference sequence). V was trimmed by 5 bases and J by 11 bases, leaving 18 bases between them. There are 13 residues in the CDR3. This rearrangement joins TRBV3-1 (or the pseudogene TRBV3-2) to TRBJ1-2; D is possibly TRBD1 (6 bases). The specimen was peripheral blood, collected on day 0 of AZD1222 vaccination. This TCR was recovered from an adult in good health. CDR3 region: CASSKGGVVAYTF. Written as DNA, the CDR3 is TGTGCCAGCAGCAAAGGGGGGGTGGTGGCATACACCTTC.